This T cell receptor (beta chain) derives from a study of shared clonotypes between healthy human individuals. This CDR3 contains 15 residues. Germline assignment: CDR1 MNHEY and CDR2 SMNVEV (reference sequence). V dropped 5 bases and J dropped 4; count of bases not matched to a gene: 7. Sequencing used immunoSEQ multiplex PCR; TCRdb keeps in-frame clones, though not all of them. The sample holds 1.6 million or so clones, about 98.5% seen once. The rearrangement joins TRBV27 to TRBJ2-5, with 10 positions matching TRBD1. The sequence was collected from a man younger than 45 in good health. Material: naive CD4+ T cells sorted from blood. Described subset: CD45RA+ positively selected. The CDR3 DNA is TGTGCCAGCAGTGCCGGGACAGGGGTAAGAGAGACCCAGTACTTC. Translating gives CASSAGTGVRETQYF.